Reported below is one T cell receptor beta chain. No more than 2 weeks before study entry, exposed participants had met a case of COVID-19. Assay used: immunoSEQ multiplex PCR; TCRdb lists only in-frame clones, some missing. The repertoire holds roughly 320,000 clones, with 85% to 95% as singletons. These data originate in a study of blood T cell repertoires in COVID-19. Study as a whole: COVID-19 samples from acute and convalescent phases originated in the United States, Italy and Spain. Sources were T cells, B-cell-depleted T cells, or PBMCs; the material itself was cDNA or gDNA.

The CDR3 has 14 residues. Germline loops: CDR1 SEHNR, CDR2 FQNEAQ (reference sequence). Losses at the gene ends were 3 bases for V and 2 bases for J; bases not matched to a gene: 4. Material: PBMCs or T cells enriched from blood (not recorded which). This sequence joins TRBV7-9 and TRBJ2-7; 7 bases agree with TRBD1. The TCR sequence derives from a woman aged 30 to 39 who had been exposed to COVID-19. This chain's CDR3 is CASSLGQYPYEQYF. The DNA of the CDR3 is TGTGCCAGCAGCTTGGGACAGTACCCCTACGAGCAGTACTTC.